Listed below are T cell receptor beta chains from one sample, sequenced in a study of blood T cell repertoires in COVID-19. Only in-frame clones appear in the TCRdb table, and some are missing; sequencing was by immunoSEQ multiplex PCR. This sample carries 150,000 or so clones, more than 75% of them seen once, and the ten largest clones take around 5.5%. Sequencing was done on a sample of PBMCs or T cells enriched from blood (not recorded which). All receptors come from a woman in her forties or fifties who had recovered from COVID-19. The CDR3 runs from the conserved cysteine through the conserved F or W. A D gene is named only where the DNA matches it firmly. The size of a clone is reported for some rows only, either as once, few or many, or as a class for expanded clones.

d_call	clone_size	v_call	j_call	cdr3_nt	cdr3_aa
TRBD2	NA	TRBV5-5	TRBJ2-3	TGTGCCAGCAGCTCCCGACCTCTAGCGGGGGGCACAGATACGCAGTATTTT	CASSSRPLAGGTDTQYF
NA	few	TRBV28	TRBJ1-5	TGTGCCAGCAACGAATCCGGGACAAGGGCCCAGCATTTT	CASNESGTRAQHF
NA	NA	TRBV19	TRBJ2-1	TGTGCCAGTAGTATAGCATCTAGTGTCTCTAATGAGCAGTTCTTC	CASSIASSVSNEQFF
NA	NA	TRBV9	TRBJ2-2	TGTGCCAGCAGCGCACTCGGACTCCTCACCGGGGAGCTGTTTTTT	CASSALGLLTGELFF
NA	NA	TRBV7-8	TRBJ1-2	TGTGCCAGCAGCTTAGAACTAGGGAACCATGGCTACACCTTC	CASSLELGNHGYTF
NA	NA	TRBV29-1	TRBJ1-4	TGCAGCGTTGATGAGGGCGAAAAACTGTTTTTT	CSVDEGEKLFF
TRBD1	NA	TRBV2	TRBJ2-6	TGTGCCAGCAGCACGTCCCGGGACAGGTCTGGGGCCAACGTCCTGACTTTC	CASSTSRDRSGANVLTF
TRBD1	once	TRBV27	TRBJ1-2	TGTGCCAGCAGTTTATCGTTGACGGGACAGCTGACTTCCTCGCTACCCTCTTACACCTTC	CASSLSLTGQLTSSLPSYTF
TRBD1	NA	TRBV5-1	TRBJ2-3	TGCGCCAGCAGCCTGACCCGGGACAGGTACCAGACGCAGTATTTT	CASSLTRDRYQTQYF
NA	NA	TRBV4-1	TRBJ1-4	TGCGCCAGCAGCCTAGAGCCCTCGGGAGCTGGGGATGAAAAACTGTTTTTT	CASSLEPSGAGDEKLFF
NA	NA	TRBV15	TRBJ2-5	TGTGCCACCAGCAGACCAGGAGGCATCCAAGAGACCCAGTACTTC	CATSRPGGIQETQYF
TRBD1	NA	TRBV6-5	TRBJ1-2	TGTGCCAGCACCCACAGGGGCTATGGCTACACCTTC	CASTHRGYGYTF
NA	NA	TRBV15	TRBJ1-3	TGTGCCACCAGCAGGGGCGGACAGCCGAGGGTCGGAAACACCATATATTTT	CATSRGGQPRVGNTIYF
TRBD2	NA	TRBV15	TRBJ2-3	TGTGCCACCAGCAGAGGTAGCGGGGGGGCAGATACGCAGTATTTT	CATSRGSGGADTQYF
NA	NA	TRBV11-1	TRBJ1-5	TGTGCCAGCAGCTTGGAGTTTAGCAATCAGCCCCAGCATTTT	CASSLEFSNQPQHF
NA	NA	TRBV5-4	TRBJ2-6	TGTGCCAGCAGCTTGGGGACCACAGGGTTTGGGGCCAACGTCCTGACTTTC	CASSLGTTGFGANVLTF
NA	NA	TRBV28	TRBJ2-1	TGTGCCAGCAGCGCAGGAAGGAATGAGCAGTTCTTC	CASSAGRNEQFF
NA	NA	TRBV6-5	TRBJ1-5	TGTGCCAGCAGTCCCCTTACAGGGCAGCCCCAGCATTTT	CASSPLTGQPQHF
TRBD1	NA	TRBV5-6	TRBJ2-2	TGTGCCAGCAGCTACGCCGGGACAGGGGTTAGCGGGGAGCTGTTTTTT	CASSYAGTGVSGELFF
NA	NA	TRBV6-1	TRBJ1-2	TGTGCCAGCTCGCTCTCAGGGTTAGGCTACACCTTC	CASSLSGLGYTF
NA	NA	TRBV28	TRBJ1-1	TGTGCCAGCAGTTTAGGGGGAGGGGGGAAGGCTGAAGCTTTCTTT	CASSLGGGGKAEAFF
TRBD1	once	TRBV11-3	TRBJ2-1	TGTGCCAGCAGCTCGCCAGAGGGGGCTGGGGACAATGAGCAGTTCTTC	CASSSPEGAGDNEQFF
TRBD1	NA	TRBV10-3	TRBJ1-2	TGTGCCATCAGTAACCAGGGGGCGCCGGATGGCTACACCTTC	CAISNQGAPDGYTF
TRBD2	NA	TRBV12-5	TRBJ2-7	TGTGCTAGTGGTTTGGTAGTAGCGGGGGACCTCTACGAGCAGTACTTC	CASGLVVAGDLYEQYF
NA	NA	TRBV5-1	TRBJ2-3	TGCGCCAGCAGCTTTAGTGGCGGGGAAACAGATACGCAGTATTTT	CASSFSGGETDTQYF
TRBD2	NA	TRBV2	TRBJ2-7	TGTGCCAGCACCGACCCGACTAGCCACACCTACGAGCAGTACTTC	CASTDPTSHTYEQYF
TRBD2	NA	TRBV29-1	TRBJ2-2	TGCAGCGTAGGGGACTACAGCACCGGGGAGCTGTTTTTT	CSVGDYSTGELFF
TRBD2	few	TRBV19	TRBJ2-5	TGTGCCAGTACCACCGGGGTAGCGGGGTCGCGGGAGACCCAGTACTTC	CASTTGVAGSRETQYF
TRBD1	NA	TRBV9	TRBJ1-2	TGTGCCAGCAGCACGATGCCGGGACAGTCCAACTATGGCTACACCTTC	CASSTMPGQSNYGYTF
NA	NA	TRBV29-1	TRBJ2-2	TGCAGCGTTGCCTTCACCGGGGAGCTGTTTTTT	CSVAFTGELFF
NA	NA	TRBV12-5	TRBJ2-2	TGTGCTAGTGGTTTGGGGTCAGTCGGGGAGCTGTTTTTT	CASGLGSVGELFF
TRBD2	NA	TRBV6-2/TRBV6-3	TRBJ2-1	TGTGCCAGCAGTTACAATGGACTAGCGGGGGGTGGCGAGCAGTTCTTC	CASSYNGLAGGGEQFF
NA	NA	TRBV7-9	TRBJ1-5	TGTGCCAGCAGCTTACCCGATCAGCCCCAGCATTTT	CASSLPDQPQHF
NA	NA	TRBV3-1/TRBV3-2	TRBJ1-3	TGTGCCAGCAGCCAAGACACGGCAGGGGCTCTCAACACCATATATTTT	CASSQDTAGALNTIYF
TRBD1	NA	TRBV7-8	TRBJ1-5	TGTGCCAGCAGCGCGGACAGGGTCCGCAATCAGCCCCAGCATTTT	CASSADRVRNQPQHF
NA	NA	TRBV6-5	TRBJ2-5	TGTGCCAGCAGTCCCTGGGACAATGGACAGACCCAGTACTTC	CASSPWDNGQTQYF
TRBD2	NA	TRBV3-1/TRBV3-2	TRBJ2-2	TGTGCCAGCAGCCAACGAGTAACTAGCGGGAGAGGTGCCGGGGAGCTGTTTTTT	CASSQRVTSGRGAGELFF